This T cell receptor beta chain was retrieved from a study of siplizumab effects on memory and regulatory T cells. The CDR3 loop spans 16 amino acids. CDR1 is SGDLS and CDR2 is YYNGEE in the germline V gene. V shed 0 bases and J 1 base; nucleotides not matched to a gene: 3. Around 9.1 x 10^4 TCR templates per sample were assayed. Generated by immunoSEQ multiplex PCR, the TCRdb table keeps only in-frame clones and is missing some. This sample yields 90,000 to 110,000 clones, of which around 90% are seen a single time; 0.75% belongs to the top ten. Material for sequencing was Tregs sorted from blood. This clonotype was obtained from a human donor in good health. The V call is TRBV9, the J call TRBJ2-2, with TRBD1 matching 7 bases. CDR3 in amino acids: CASSVGGQLNTGELFF. CDR3 nucleotide sequence: TGTGCCAGCAGCGTAGGGGGACAGCTGAACACCGGGGAGCTGTTTTTT.